This T cell receptor (beta chain) was retrieved from a study of cytomegalovirus exposure and HLA in healthy donors. Findings of the study overall: Most of the TCR beta V segments (in an earlier analysis) were productive either about 87% or about 30% of the time.

The CDR3 extends over 18 amino acids. After removal of 2 bases from V and 6 bases from J, the junction contained 14 bases not matched to a gene. The V gene's germline CDR1 is MGHDK and CDR2 SYGVNS. In this sample, this clone turned up a few times. Its cognate antigen is unknown. With 60 Vbeta and 13 Jbeta primers, the PCR was carried out. Clones were sequenced by immunoSEQ multiplex PCR, and TCRdb holds only the in-frame ones, with some missing. The table records 65,000 to 85,000 clones, approximately 72% of them present only once. The chain carries TRBV25-1 and TRBJ2-3, with 10 nucleotides matching TRBD2. Sequencing input: PBMCs. The origin of this receptor is a woman aged 40 to 55 in good health and CMV-seropositive. Written as DNA, the CDR3 is TGTGCCAGCAGTGAAAGCGGCGAAATAGCGGGGGGTGGCGATACGCAGTATTTT. It specifies CASSESGEIAGGGDTQYF.